This T cell receptor (beta chain) was sequenced during a study of CD8 T cells in ankylosing spondylitis. Findings and caveats of the study: The study identified a TCR beta motif of several highly homologous variants that appeared characteristic of ankylosing spondylitis blood. A subset of motif variants has previously been described in the synovial fluid and blood of reactive arthritis. Disease-associated clones were reportedly significantly overrepresented in matched ankylosing spondylitis synovial fluid. CD8+ by phenotype, disease-linked clones were relatively rare in peripheral blood.

With respect to this clonotype: No antigen is known for it.

V dropped 1 base and J dropped 7; count of bases not matched to a gene: 5. This CDR3 is built from 14 residues. CDR1 is LGHDT and CDR2 is YNNKEL in the germline V gene (reference sequence). It was by quantitative 5'-RACE with molecular barcodes that TCR beta libraries were made. One entry per CDR3 protein, called by TCRdb with MiXCR from the 5' RACE reads. The sample has under 550,000 distinct CDR3 sequences, roughly a quarter seen once. The sequence was collected from a male donor with ankylosing spondylitis. Input material: blood, either unsorted or a sorted T cell fraction (not recorded which). The rearrangement joins TRBV3-1 to TRBJ2-7; 9 bases fit TRBD1. The CDR3 sequence is CASSQGTGEWEQYF. The CDR3 nucleotides are TGTGCCAGCAGCCAAGGGACAGGGGAGTGGGAGCAGTACTTC.